This entry lists 29 T cell receptor beta chains sequenced from one sample in a study of blood T cell repertoires in COVID-19. The repertoire was sequenced with immunoSEQ multiplex PCR; TCRdb's copy has only in-frame clones and lacks some. The table has fewer than 200,000 clones, approximately 74% seen once. Sequenced: peripheral blood. The receptors shown here come from a woman at least 80 years old with acute or convalescent COVID-19.

The chain is built from TRBV19 and TRBJ2-2; TRBD2 matches 8 bases. V shed 2 bases, J shed 7 bases, and the junction held 6 bases outside the gene matches. Germline-derived CDR1 and CDR2 are LNHDA and SQIVND (reference sequence). This CDR3 has 15 residues. The CDR3 here is CASSIRAGEVGELFF. CDR3 coding DNA: TGTGCCAGTAGTATAAGAGCGGGAGAGGTCGGGGAGCTGTTTTTT.

This clone showed up just a few times. This chain connects TRBV29-1 to TRBJ2-2, with D perhaps matching TRBD2 (6 bases). The V end lost 7 bases, the J end lost 6 bases, and 15 bases lay between the germline ends. Looked up from germline, CDR1 is SQVTM and CDR2 is ANQGSEA. This CDR3 has 13 amino acids. The CDR3 DNA is TGCAGCGCCGGACTATATTGGCCCGGGGAGCTGTTTTTT. Translation: CSAGLYWPGELFF.

The V and J genes are TRBV28 and TRBJ2-6; 7 nucleotides align to TRBD1. Trimming removed 4 bases from V and 3 bases from J; junction bases left unmatched: 15. CDR1 and CDR2 (germline): MDHEN, SYDVKM. This CDR3 region has 19 residues. The DNA of the CDR3 is TGTGCCAGCAGTTCCATAGGGGACAGTCATAGGGGTGGGGCCAACGTCCTGACTTTC. It codes for CASSSIGDSHRGGANVLTF.

The table lists this clone with a few counts. The rearrangement links TRBV5-5 to TRBJ1-2, with D uncertain. Deletions cut 1 base from V and 0 bases from J, with 10 bases between. The CDR3 sequence is 15 residues long. Germline V CDR1 and CDR2: SGHKS, YYEKEE (reference sequence). In DNA, the CDR3 is TGTGCCAGCAGCTTGATCCAACTTTCTAACTATGGCTACACCTTC. Translating gives CASSLIQLSNYGYTF. The complete variable domain, with remaining parts taken from reference TRBV5-5 and TRBJ1-2, reads DAGVTQSPTHLIKTRGQQVTLRCSPISGHKSVSWYQQVLGQGPQFIFQYYEKEERGRGNFPDRFSARQFPNYSSELNVNALLLGDSALYLCASSLIQLSNYGYTFGSGTRLTVV.

V is TRBV5-4 and J is TRBJ1-2; 9 positions agree with TRBD1. The CDR3 length is 15 residues. CDR1 is SGHNT and CDR2 is YYREEE in the germline V gene (reference sequence). V lost 3 bases and J lost 6; bases outside the gene matches: 9. CDR3 coding DNA: TGTGCCAGCAGCTGGCAGGACAGGGGTGGGGATGGCTACACCTTC. Translation: CASSWQDRGGDGYTF.

By frequency in the sample, this clone is medium-sized. The chain is built from TRBV4-3 and TRBJ2-7; a possible D gene is TRBD1 (6 bases). V was pared by 0 bases and J by 3 bases, with 9 bases between. CDR3 length equals 14 residues. The germline V gene has CDR1 LGHNA and CDR2 YSLEER. CDR3 amino acids: CASSQDRGSYEQYF. The CDR3 DNA sequence: TGCGCCAGCAGCCAAGATAGGGGGAGCTACGAGCAGTACTTC.

The gene calls are TRBV7-2 and TRBJ2-2; tentatively, D is TRBD2 (6 bases). The CDR3 runs to 17 residues. Germline V CDR1 and CDR2: SGHTA, FQGNSA. V was trimmed by 1 base and J by 6 bases, leaving 18 bases between them. The CDR3 reads CASSLDYGEEEAGELFF. The CDR3 DNA is TGTGCCAGCAGCTTAGATTACGGGGAGGAGGAAGCCGGGGAGCTGTTTTTT.

There are a few counts of this clone. The chain joins TRBV28 to TRBJ1-3; D not certain. This CDR3 is built from 15 residues. With 5 bases removed from V and 0 bases from J, the gap between germline ends came to 11 bases. Germline loops: CDR1 MDHEN, CDR2 SYDVKM. The CDR3 region is CASSRLSISGNTIYF. CDR3 DNA: TGTGCCAGCAGTCGTCTATCAATCTCTGGAAACACCATATATTTT.

The J gene is TRBJ1-4, the V gene TRBV4-2; no firm D call. The CDR3 totals 16 residues. Deletions cut 0 bases from V and 4 bases from J, with 12 bases between. CDR1 and CDR2 (germline): LGHNA, YNFKEQ. CDR3 in DNA: TGTGCCAGCAGCCAAGATCTTCAGTATTATAATGAAAAACTGTTTTTT. Residues: CASSQDLQYYNEKLFF.

The chain employs TRBV15 and TRBJ1-2; no definite D call. Germline-derived CDR1 and CDR2 are LNHNV and YYDKDF (reference sequence). The length of the CDR3 is 14 residues. V lost 5 bases and J lost 1, with 11 bases in between. The CDR3 DNA is TGTGCCACCAGCCGCGGGCCCCTTAACTATGGCTACACCTTC. As protein: CATSRGPLNYGYTF.

This sequence joins TRBV25-1 and TRBJ1-3, with 9 bases lining up with TRBD1. Germline loops: CDR1 MGHDK, CDR2 SYGVNS. Germline trimming cut 3 bases from V and 4 bases from J; bases unmatched to any gene: 4. This CDR3 spans 15 amino acids. CDR3: CASSDWTGEGNTIYF. In DNA form, the CDR3 reads TGTGCCAGCAGTGACTGGACAGGGGAAGGAAACACCATATATTTT.

Turning to this clone: The same CDR3 also results from other DNA sequences found in this sample. The chain carries TRBV19 and TRBJ2-7, with 8 bases fitting TRBD1. The trim removed 3 bases at V and 3 bases at J, leaving 4 bases unmatched. Germline CDR1 is LNHDA and CDR2 is SQIVND (reference sequence). The CDR3 length is 14 residues. In nucleotides, the CDR3 is TGTGCCAGTAGTATCGGGACAGGACTCTACGAGCAGTACTTC. Protein sequence: CASSIGTGLYEQYF.

The chain links TRBV19 to TRBJ2-1; TRBD1 matches at 7 bases. V lost 0 bases and J lost 6; bases outside the gene matches: 5. Germline loops: CDR1 LNHDA, CDR2 SQIVND (reference sequence). The CDR3 spans 15 residues. The CDR3 DNA reads as TGTGCCAGTAGTATAGATCAACCAGGGGGCAATGAGCAGTTCTTC. It is translated as CASSIDQPGGNEQFF.

The gene calls are TRBV2 and TRBJ2-7; 8 bases agree with TRBD1. The CDR3 contains 13 residues. Germline V gene data show CDR1 as SNHLY and CDR2 as FYNNEI. Trimming removed 3 bases from V and 12 bases from J; junction bases left unmatched: 10. CDR3: CASSEDLGTGSYF. CDR3 in DNA: TGTGCCAGCAGTGAGGATCTGGGGACAGGTTCGTACTTC.

Here the CDR3 reads CASSKSAARLAGDKHF. The DNA of the CDR3 is TGTGCCAGCAGCAAATCCGCCGCCCGACTAGCGGGAGATAAACATTTT. The rearrangement joins TRBV21-1 to TRBJ2-3; the table's D call TRBD2 went unverified against the DNA. TRBV21-1 is described as a pseudogene. The CDR3 sequence is 16 residues long.

This clone was seen more than once but under ten times. The chain couples TRBV27 to TRBJ2-7; 10 positions match TRBD1. CDR3 length equals 17 residues. Germline assignment: CDR1 MNHEY and CDR2 SMNVEV (reference sequence). V was pared by 5 bases and J by 3 bases, with 13 bases of the junction left unmatched. CDR3 coding DNA: TGTGCCAGCAGTCCGCCCCGACAGGGGGCCCCGGGCTACGAGCAGTACTTC. Amino acids: CASSPPRQGAPGYEQYF.

The sample holds one count of this clone. The J gene is TRBJ2-3, the V gene TRBV19, with D perhaps TRBD2 (6 bases). The germline V gene encodes CDR1 LNHDA and CDR2 SQIVND (reference sequence). The V and J ends lost 0 bases and 2 bases respectively, with 9 bases between them. CDR3 length equals 15 residues. Here the CDR3 DNA reads TGTGCCAGTAGTATAGAGGCGGGACCCACAGATACGCAGTATTTT. It yields the protein CASSIEAGPTDTQYF.

The rearrangement links TRBV19 to TRBJ1-5; 8 positions match TRBD1. In germline, CDR1 is LNHDA, CDR2 SQIVND (reference sequence). Trimming at V came to 10 bases and at J to 5 bases, leaving 10 bases not matched to a gene. CDR3 length: 14 amino acids. The CDR3 DNA reads TGTGCCACCAGTTTCGGGACAGGAGATCAGCCCCAGCATTTT. Amino acids: CATSFGTGDQPQHF.

The rearrangement joins TRBV5-4 to TRBJ2-7; TRBD2 aligns across 10 bases. This CDR3 spans 15 amino acids. With 4 bases clipped from V and 7 bases from J, the junction kept 11 bases outside the gene matches. From germline, CDR1 is SGHNT and CDR2 YYREEE (reference sequence). The CDR3 DNA follows: TGTGCCAGCAGCGGGGAGAGCGGGAGGGCCTTAGAGCAGTACTTC. Residues: CASSGESGRALEQYF.

This chain connects TRBV30 to TRBJ2-3, with 8 bases that match TRBD1. The CDR3 sequence is 15 residues long. Germline V gene data show CDR1 as GTSNPN and CDR2 as SVGIG (reference sequence). V lost 5 bases, J lost 3 bases, and 10 bases stayed unmatched. The CDR3 region has the DNA TGTGCCTGGGCCCACCGGACAGGGAGGACAGATACGCAGTATTTT. This translates into CAWAHRTGRTDTQYF.

In its sample, this clone was seen once. The CDR3 region is CASSQDNREKNIQYF. The CDR3 nucleotides read TGCGCCAGCAGCCAAGATAACAGGGAAAAAAACATTCAGTACTTC. The J gene is TRBJ2-4, the V gene TRBV4-3; a possible D gene is TRBD1 (6 bases). Between the trimmed V and J ends, which lost 0 bases and 4 bases, there was a span of 10 bases. Germline V lookup: CDR1 LGHNA, CDR2 YSLEER. This CDR3 has 15 amino acids.

The count of this clone is one. J is TRBJ2-5 and V is TRBV10-2, with 7 bases lining up with TRBD1. Germline assignment: CDR1 WSHSY and CDR2 SAAADI. Losses at the gene ends were 6 bases for V and 2 bases for J; bases not matched to a gene: 6. The CDR3 length is 14 residues. DNA of the CDR3: TGCGCCAGCAGCCCGGGACAGCTTCAAGAGACCCAGTACTTC. Protein sequence: CASSPGQLQETQYF.

The chain joins TRBV30 to TRBJ2-6; TRBD2 aligns across 11 bases. The trim removed 3 bases at V and 0 bases at J, leaving 13 bases unmatched. This CDR3 contains 20 residues. Germline loops: CDR1 GTSNPN, CDR2 SVGIG (reference sequence). Here the CDR3 DNA reads TGTGCCTGGAGGCCCGCTGGACTAGCGGGTGCTGGCTCTGGGGCCAACGTCCTGACTTTC. Encoded protein: CAWRPAGLAGAGSGANVLTF.

The V gene is TRBV19, the J gene TRBJ2-1, with TRBD2 matching over 8 bases. J lost 4 bases, V lost 8 bases, and 22 bases had no gene match. CDR1 is LNHDA and CDR2 is SQIVND in the germline V gene (reference sequence). The CDR3 extends over 19 amino acids. The DNA for the CDR3 is TGTGCCAGTTTCGGGGTTAGCGGGAAGCCTCAAGGAATTTACAATGAGCAGTTCTTC. Translated, it gives CASFGVSGKPQGIYNEQFF.

The V call is TRBV7-9, the J call TRBJ2-2; 11 bases fit TRBD2. The V and J ends lost 3 bases and 7 bases, in that order; junction bases with no gene match: 7. CDR3 size: 16 residues. Germline lookup yields CDR1 SEHNR and CDR2 FQNEAQ (reference sequence). The CDR3 sequence: CASSFPLAGGIGELFF. CDR3 sequence (DNA): TGTGCCAGCAGCTTCCCATTAGCGGGAGGGATCGGGGAGCTGTTTTTT.

This clone was found a few times. The chain employs TRBV15 and TRBJ2-1; no reliable D call. This CDR3 contains 12 residues. Germline lookup yields CDR1 LNHNV and CDR2 YYDKDF (reference sequence). V lost 0 bases and J lost 7, with 4 bases in between. CDR3 amino acids: CATSRERNEQFF. Here the CDR3 DNA reads TGTGCCACCAGCAGAGAGCGGAATGAGCAGTTCTTC.

V gene TRBV30 combines with J gene TRBJ1-6, with 7 bases aligning to TRBD1. Germline values: CDR1 GTSNPN, CDR2 SVGIG (reference sequence). Trimming at V came to 7 bases and at J to 4 bases, leaving 13 bases not matched to a gene. The CDR3 consists of 16 residues. CDR3 region: CASDRGRGSYNSPLHF. The CDR3 DNA is TGTGCCTCCGACCGGGGCAGGGGGAGTTATAATTCACCCCTCCACTTT.

This clone has only one observation. The V gene is TRBV15, the J gene TRBJ2-3; 7 nucleotides match TRBD2. The CDR3 is 18 amino acids. The ends lost 0 bases at V and 6 bases at J; junction bases unmatched: 15. CDR1 is LNHNV and CDR2 is YYDKDF in the germline V gene (reference sequence). CDR3 DNA sequence: TGTGCCACCAGCAGAGATGGGTTGGGGAGGGGCGCCGAGGATACGCAGTATTTT. Residues: CATSRDGLGRGAEDTQYF.

This chain links TRBV21-1 with TRBJ1-3; the D call of TRBD1 is as the table states it, not checked on the DNA. TRBV21-1 corresponds to a pseudogene. The CDR3 is 16 amino acids. This CDR3 is CASSEDSLFLGNTIYF. CDR3 bases: TGTGCCAGCAGCGAAGACAGTCTCTTCCTTGGGAACACCATATATTTT.